Sequencing of this TCR beta chain was carried out in a study of blood T cell repertoires in COVID-19. At the level of the study: Specimens from acute and convalescent COVID-19 originated in the United States, Italy and Spain. Sources were T cells, B-cell-depleted T cells, or PBMCs; the material itself was cDNA or gDNA.

Germline V gene sequence: CDR1 SGHRS, CDR2 YFSETQ. The CDR3 runs 13 residues. Trimming stripped 4 bases from V and 10 bases from J, with 17 bases between. Authors' data handling: The assay estimated nucleated cells by amplifying reference gene primers. Repertoires were generated with immunoSEQ multiplex PCR, while TCRdb's copy carries only in-frame clones and drops some. V and J calls and clone size are those listed in that table; D and trimming were worked out from the DNA. The repertoire includes over 80,000 clones, approximately 86% of them detected once, and 0.95% to 1.5% sits in the top ten. Sample: peripheral blood. This sequence was found in a man older than 75 with active or convalescent COVID-19. The gene calls are TRBV5-1 and TRBJ1-2, with D possibly being TRBD1 (6 bases). Written as DNA, the CDR3 is TGCGCCAGCAGCACGGGACAAGCCGGCGACTACACCTTC. Amino acids: CASSTGQAGDYTF.